The 19 T cell receptor beta chains reported below all come from one sample, sequenced in a study of blood T cells in healthy people across ages. Using a J-beta primer mix together with a sample-barcoded 5' primer, a second PCR was run for roughly 6 to 12 cycles. TCRdb ran MiXCR on the 5' RACE reads and lists one entry per CDR3 protein. The table has fewer than 2,000,000 distinct CDR3 sequences, about 35% seen once. Sequencing was done on a sample of blood. The receptors come from a woman aged 30 to 39 in good health.

This chain uses TRBV5-1 with TRBJ1-2, with D unclear. The ends were cut back, 0 bases at V and 6 bases at J, with 15 bases in the middle. This CDR3 spans 15 amino acids. CDR1 is SGHRS and CDR2 is YFSETQ in the germline V gene. CDR3 residues: CASSLGHVEGHGYTF. CDR3 bases: TGCGCCAGCAGCTTGGGCCATGTGGAAGGGCATGGCTACACCTTC.

The rearrangement links TRBV6-6 to TRBJ1-1; 7 nucleotides agree with TRBD1. The CDR3 runs 10 residues. Germline loops: CDR1 MNHNY, CDR2 SVGAGI (reference sequence). Trimming cost V 11 bases and J 5 bases; bases outside gene matches: 2. The CDR3 DNA follows: TGTGCCGCGGGACAGACTGAAGCTTTCTTT. It yields the protein CAAGQTEAFF.

This clonotype was counted only a few times. This sequence joins TRBV5-1 and TRBJ1-5, with 12 bases aligning to TRBD1. The CDR3 loop spans 16 amino acids. Germline CDR1 SGHRS, CDR2 YFSETQ. V shed 0 bases, J shed 4 bases, and the junction held 2 bases outside the gene matches. CDR3 nucleotides: TGCGCCAGCAGCTTGGGGGACAGGGGGCTAAATCAGCCCCAGCATTTT. The encoded protein is CASSLGDRGLNQPQHF.

The sample holds a few counts of this clonotype. V is TRBV5-1 and J is TRBJ2-3; D uncertain. V was pared by 1 base and J by 4 bases, with 13 bases between. The CDR3 has 15 amino acids. The germline CDR1 and CDR2 sequences are SGHRS and YFSETQ. The CDR3 protein is CASSLSDPGPDTQYF. The CDR3, as DNA: TGCGCCAGCAGCTTGTCGGACCCCGGCCCAGATACGCAGTATTTT.

This clonotype was seen a handful of times. The chain combines TRBV30 with TRBJ2-1; perhaps TRBD2 as D (6 bases). Deletions cut 8 bases from V and 0 bases from J, with 14 bases between. The CDR3 runs 14 residues. CDR1 is GTSNPN, CDR2 SVGIG, per germline (reference sequence). CDR3 bases: TGTGCCGCGACGGGGGTTAGCTCCTACAATGAGCAGTTCTTC. Its protein is CAATGVSSYNEQFF.

As regards this clonotype: Given a much more abundant clone one base away, this may be a read error. This chain uses TRBV20-1 with TRBJ1-2, with unresolved D. Trimming removed 7 bases from V and 6 bases from J, with 18 bases in between. Per germline, CDR1 DFQATT and CDR2 SNEGSKA (reference sequence). The CDR3 totals 13 residues. CDR3 sequence: CSVDPFTGHGYTF. The CDR3 DNA sequence: TGCAGTGTTGATCCATTTACGGGCCATGGCTACACCTTC.

The genes are TRBV3-1 and TRBJ1-1, with TRBD1 as a possible D gene (5 bases). The V end lost 1 base, the J end lost 10 bases, and 13 bases lay between the germline ends. The CDR3 covers 13 residues. Germline CDR1 reads LGHDT; CDR2 reads YNNKEL (reference sequence). CDR3 region: CASSQGGSGGAFF. CDR3 in DNA: TGTGCCAGCAGCCAAGGAGGATCTGGGGGAGCTTTCTTT.

This clonotype was counted a few times. This rearrangement joins TRBV7-8 to TRBJ2-7; tentatively, D is TRBD1 or TRBD2 (7 bases each). Germline V gene sequence: CDR1 SGHVS, CDR2 FQNEAQ. CDR3 size: 21 residues. With 4 bases removed from V and 2 bases from J, the gap between germline ends came to 33 bases. DNA for the CDR3: TGTGCCAGCAGCTCAACCAGGGGGAGGGTTAAGAAACGGGACCAAACCTACGAGCAGTACTTC. It is translated as CASSSTRGRVKKRDQTYEQYF.

This sequence joins TRBV20-1 and TRBJ2-1; TRBD2 matches at 12 bases. V lost 1 base and J lost 3; bases outside the gene matches: 4. The CDR3 runs 16 residues. Germline V gives CDR1 DFQATT, CDR2 SNEGSKA (reference sequence). Here the CDR3 reads CSARGTSGVDYNEQFF. The CDR3 DNA is TGCAGTGCTAGAGGGACTAGCGGGGTAGACTACAATGAGCAGTTCTTC.

The CDR3 DNA reads TGTGCCAGTAATCCCGGTGGGACAGATACGCAGTATTTT. It codes for CASNPGGTDTQYF. The chain has TRBV28 and TRBJ2-3; D remains ambiguous. The CDR3 has 13 residues. V was clipped by 9 bases and J by 3 bases, with 13 bases between them. The germline gives CDR1 MDHEN, CDR2 SYDVKM.

This clonotype was seen a handful of times. The rearrangement joins TRBV27 to TRBJ2-3; no definite D call. The CDR3 covers 16 residues. CDR1 and CDR2 (germline): MNHEY, SMNVEV (reference sequence). The ends were cut back, 2 bases at V and 1 base at J, with 13 bases in the middle. CDR3 loop: CASSLGTALGTDTQYF. The CDR3 coding sequence is TGTGCCAGCAGTTTAGGTACAGCCCTAGGCACAGATACGCAGTATTTT.

This clonotype has only a few counts. V usage is TRBV20-1 and J usage is TRBJ2-1; D uncertain. From germline, CDR1 is DFQATT and CDR2 SNEGSKA (reference sequence). The germline V and J ends were trimmed by 0 bases and 1 base, with 16 bases remaining between them. The CDR3 covers 17 residues. Here the CDR3 reads CSARDRRGRASYNEQFF. The DNA for the CDR3 is TGCAGTGCTAGAGATCGTCGTGGTAGGGCTTCCTACAATGAGCAGTTCTTC.

In its sample, this clonotype was seen a few times. This chain joins TRBV28 and TRBJ2-1; no clear D gene. The CDR3 totals 13 residues. The V gene's germline CDR1 is MDHEN and CDR2 SYDVKM. Deletions cut 4 bases from V and 9 bases from J, with 13 bases between. The CDR3 DNA is TGTGCCAGCAGTTCGCGGAGCTGGGGTGAGCAGTTCTTC. Translation: CASSSRSWGEQFF.

This rearrangement joins TRBV5-1 to TRBJ2-2; either TRBD1 or TRBD2 may fit D (6 bases each). The CDR3 covers 16 residues. Trimming removed 2 bases at V and 0 bases at J, with 11 bases between. CDR1 is SGHRS and CDR2 is YFSETQ in the germline V gene. As DNA, the CDR3 is TGCGCCAGCAGCTTCCGAGGGGGGACGAACACCGGGGAGCTGTTTTTT. It yields the protein CASSFRGGTNTGELFF.

This clonotype has only a few counts. This chain links TRBV4-1 with TRBJ2-5, with 9 bases aligning to TRBD1. The J segment lost 5 bases and the V segment lost 4 bases, leaving 8 bases of the junction unmatched. Germline V gives CDR1 MGHRA, CDR2 YSYEKL. The CDR3 length is 15 residues. CDR3 bases: TGCGCCAGCAGCCCACGACAGGGGGGGTGGGAGACCCAGTACTTC. The encoded protein is CASSPRQGGWETQYF.

V and J are TRBV20-1 and TRBJ2-1, with D possibly being TRBD2 (7 bases). Germline V lookup: CDR1 DFQATT, CDR2 SNEGSKA (reference sequence). CDR3 length: 15 amino acids. V shed 6 bases and J shed 0 bases, with 15 bases lying between them. In DNA form, the CDR3 reads TGCAGTGCCCCGGAGGGGGGGGGCTCCTACAATGAGCAGTTCTTC. Its protein is CSAPEGGGSYNEQFF.

The chain uses TRBV7-2 and TRBJ1-1, with no clear D. V was pared by 3 bases and J by 4 bases, with 21 bases between. This CDR3 comprises 17 residues. Germline V gives CDR1 SGHTA, CDR2 FQGNSA. The CDR3 region is CASSFLQSPREGTEAFF. As DNA, the CDR3 is TGTGCCAGCAGCTTCCTTCAGTCGCCGCGGGAGGGCACTGAAGCTTTCTTT.

This clonotype has just one count. The CDR3 region is CASSLAWQGVREKLFF. CDR3 nucleotides: TGTGCCAGCAGCTTAGCGTGGCAGGGGGTTAGAGAAAAACTGTTTTTT. The chain links TRBV7-9 to TRBJ1-4; 7 bases are a match to TRBD1. Looked up from germline, CDR1 is SEHNR and CDR2 is FQNEAQ (reference sequence). The CDR3 covers 16 residues. The trim removed 0 bases at V and 8 bases at J, leaving 9 bases unmatched.

This clonotype has just a few counts. This chain uses TRBV28 with TRBJ2-3, with D perhaps TRBD1 (6 bases). CDR3 length equals 20 residues. V was pared by 4 bases and J by 3 bases, with 29 bases between. Germline V CDR1 and CDR2: MDHEN, SYDVKM. The DNA of the CDR3 is TGTGCCAGCAGTTACCGCCCCGGCAGGGGAAGGTTGAGTCCGACAGATACGCAGTATTTT. The encoded protein is CASSYRPGRGRLSPTDTQYF.